The entry below gives a single T cell receptor beta chain sequence along with its context. Its antigen is not yet known. The record has no base qualities; no much larger clone is one base away. Distinct nucleotide sequences in the sample also encode this CDR3. The sample is drawn from a study of OX40 agonist ivuxolimab in advanced cancers. Turning to the overall study: Ivuxolimab was a fully human IgG2 agonistic monoclonal antibody targeting the costimulatory receptor OX40 (CD134). Intravenous ivuxolimab was administered to patients every 2 weeks at six dose levels: 0.01, 0.1, 0.3, 1.5, 3 and 10 mg/kg. Of the roughly 52 dose-escalation patients, hepatocellular carcinoma was present in about 20, melanoma in roughly 15, renal cell carcinoma in 9 and head and neck cancer in 9. In the dose-escalation cohort, 82.7% of patients were male, and the mean age was approximately 60 years, with a range of about 23 to 85. Prior anti-PD-1, anti-PD-L1 or anti-CTLA-4 therapy was permitted, and 35% to 40% of dose-escalation patients had received checkpoint inhibitors. Partial responses occurred in three dose-escalation patients, of whom one had hepatocellular carcinoma and two had cutaneous melanoma. The point of sequencing TCRbeta in the periphery was to test whether ivuxolimab changed TCR sequence diversity and drove clonal T-cell expansion. The paper covers the monotherapy dose-escalation part of the phase I ivuxolimab trial, which included N of about 50 patients. Overall study results and their limits: Low levels of normalized T-cell clonal expansion were also seen in some patients who did not respond. At doses of 0.1 to 3.0 mg/kg, clonal expansion of both CD4+ and CD8+ blood T cells was observed from baseline to week 6. In the 0.1-3.0 mg/kg groups, partial responders had among the lowest normalized peripheral clonal expansion, particularly in CD8+ T cells. Which antigens the clonally expanded peripheral T cells were specific for was not determined. After ivuxolimab, more expanded clones were found on average in CD8+ T cells than in CD4+ T cells.

Genomic DNA was isolated from the sorted cells so that the TCRbeta CDR3 region could be sequenced. The immunoSEQ Assay was used for sequencing of TCRbeta CDR3 regions. TCRdb obtained this table from immuneACCESS and retained in-frame rearrangements with V and J assigned. These tables miss some clones; where compared with another copy, unresolved V genes account for less than half of the shortfall, and the remainder is unexplained. This sample gives 50,000 to 70,000 clones in total; around 87% of them show up just once. The top ten clones comprise roughly an eighth of the sample. The V end gives up 2 bases and the J end 4 bases, leaving 5 bases in the junction not matched to a gene. The germline V gene yields SGDLS for CDR1 and YYNGEE for CDR2. Taken from cysteine to phenylalanine, the CDR3 has 16 residues. Here the CDR3 DNA is all that survives: 48 bases in frame from base 1. The trial excluded patients who had a history of autoimmune disease or were on systemic immunosuppression. Peripheral blood for TCR sequencing was collected from all dose cohorts at baseline, on cycle 4 day 1, and on cycle 7 day 1. The samples were drawn from a first-in-human, open-label, multicenter phase I dose-escalation trial of ivuxolimab. Adults with locally advanced or metastatic melanoma, renal cell, hepatocellular, or head and neck squamous cell carcinoma were enrolled in the trial. CD4+ and CD8+ T cells were sorted separately from peripheral blood before TCR sequencing.

This material consisted of CD4+ or CD8+ T cells sorted from blood, taken in a trial of the OX40 agonist ivuxolimab. The receptor comes from an adult with an advanced solid tumor such as melanoma, head and neck, liver or kidney cancer. Here the chain combines TRBV9 and TRBJ2-1, and TRBD2 matches 11 of the central bases. The nucleotides read TGTGCCAGCAGCGTTGGTCTAGCGGGAGGATACAATGAGCAGTTCTTC. This encodes CASSVGLAGGYNEQFF.